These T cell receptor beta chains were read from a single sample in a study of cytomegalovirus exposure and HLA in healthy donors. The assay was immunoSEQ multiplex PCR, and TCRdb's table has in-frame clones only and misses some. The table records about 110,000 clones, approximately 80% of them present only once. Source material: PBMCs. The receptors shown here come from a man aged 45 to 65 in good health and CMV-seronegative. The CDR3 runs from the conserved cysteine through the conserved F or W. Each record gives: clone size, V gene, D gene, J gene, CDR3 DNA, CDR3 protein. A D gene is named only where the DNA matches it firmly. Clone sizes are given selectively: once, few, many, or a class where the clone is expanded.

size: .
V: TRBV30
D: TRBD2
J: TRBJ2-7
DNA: TGTGCCTGGAGGTATAGCGGGACGTTCGCGCAGTACTTC
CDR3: CAWRYSGTFAQYF

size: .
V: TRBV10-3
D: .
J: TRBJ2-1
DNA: TGTGCCATCAACGAGGCGCAGAACAATGAGCAGTTCTTC
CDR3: CAINEAQNNEQFF

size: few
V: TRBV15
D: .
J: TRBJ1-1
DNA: TGTGCCACCAGCAACCCGGTTGGTGAAGCTTTCTTT
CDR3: CATSNPVGEAFF

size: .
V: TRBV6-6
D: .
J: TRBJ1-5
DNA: TGTGCCAGCAGTCCTCTCTGGGGGGAATCCAATCAGCCCCAGCATTTT
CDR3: CASSPLWGESNQPQHF

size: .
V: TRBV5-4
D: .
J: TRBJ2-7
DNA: TGTGCCAGCAGCCTAGGGAGGGGGGCGACGTACGAGCAGTACTTC
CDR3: CASSLGRGATYEQYF

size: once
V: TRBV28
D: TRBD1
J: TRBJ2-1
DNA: TGTGCCAGCAGTCCACCCGACAGGGACGAGCAGTTCTTC
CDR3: CASSPPDRDEQFF

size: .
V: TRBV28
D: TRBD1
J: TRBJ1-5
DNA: TGTGCCAGCAGCCCCGGGACAGTAGTAAATCAACCCCAGCATTTT
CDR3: CASSPGTVVNQPQHF

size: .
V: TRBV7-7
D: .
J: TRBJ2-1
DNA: TGTGCCAGCAGCTTAGCTAGCTCCTACAATGAGCAGTTCTTC
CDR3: CASSLASSYNEQFF

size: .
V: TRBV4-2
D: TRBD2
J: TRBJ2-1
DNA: TGTGCCAGCAGCCAAGATGGGACTAGCGGGAGTTACGATGAGCAGTTCTTC
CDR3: CASSQDGTSGSYDEQFF

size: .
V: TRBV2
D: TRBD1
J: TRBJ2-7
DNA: TGTGCCAGCAGTTACGTGGAGAACAGGGGAGACTTC
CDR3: CASSYVENRGDF

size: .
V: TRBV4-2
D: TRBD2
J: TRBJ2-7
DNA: TGTGCCAGCAGCCCTCGTCGGGGGGGGGAGCAGTACTTC
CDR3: CASSPRRGGEQYF

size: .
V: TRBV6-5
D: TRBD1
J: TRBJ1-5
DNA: TGTGCCAGCCGATTGGGACAGGGGGACAATCAGCCCCAGCATTTT
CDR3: CASRLGQGDNQPQHF

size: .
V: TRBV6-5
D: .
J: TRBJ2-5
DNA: TGTGCCAGCAGTTACACCTGGACTAAAGAGACCCAGTACTTC
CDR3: CASSYTWTKETQYF

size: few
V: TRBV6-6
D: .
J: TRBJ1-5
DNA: TGTGCCAGCAGTTACCCCCCGGTAGGGAGTCAGCCCCAGCATTTT
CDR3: CASSYPPVGSQPQHF

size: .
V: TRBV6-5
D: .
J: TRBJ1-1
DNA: TGTGCCAGCAGTTCAGGGAACACTGAAGCTTTCTTT
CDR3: CASSSGNTEAFF

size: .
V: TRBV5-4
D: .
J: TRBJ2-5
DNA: TGTGCCAGCACTCATCCGGGGGGCAGTCACCAAGAGACCCAGTACTTC
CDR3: CASTHPGGSHQETQYF

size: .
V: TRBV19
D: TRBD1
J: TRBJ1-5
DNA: TGTGCCAGTACCGACTCCGGGACAGAGTATCAGCCCCAGCATTTT
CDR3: CASTDSGTEYQPQHF

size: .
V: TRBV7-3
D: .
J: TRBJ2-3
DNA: TGTGCCAGCAGCTGGGGGACTCGAACAGATACGCAGTATTTT
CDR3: CASSWGTRTDTQYF

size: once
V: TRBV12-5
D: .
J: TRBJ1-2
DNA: TGTGCTAGTGGCTCGTTGGGGGCGAAAGGCTACACCTTC
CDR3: CASGSLGAKGYTF

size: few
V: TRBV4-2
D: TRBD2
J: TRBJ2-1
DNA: TGTGCCAGCAGCCAAGAAGGCGGGGGGAACTATTACAATGAGCAGTTCTTC
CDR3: CASSQEGGGNYYNEQFF

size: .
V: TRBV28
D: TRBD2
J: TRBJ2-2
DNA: TGTGCCAGCAGTTTACGGGGGGGGACCGGGGAGCTGTTTTTT
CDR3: CASSLRGGTGELFF

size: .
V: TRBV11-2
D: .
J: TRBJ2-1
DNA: TGTGCCAGCAGACAACCGGGACACCTCTCCAATGAGCAGTTCTTC
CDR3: CASRQPGHLSNEQFF

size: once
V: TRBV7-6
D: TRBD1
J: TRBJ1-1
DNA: TGTGCCAGCAGCTCCCCCAGGGGGAGGAACACTGAAGCTTTCTTT
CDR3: CASSSPRGRNTEAFF

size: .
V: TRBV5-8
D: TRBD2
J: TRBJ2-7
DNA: TGTGCCAGCAGCTTGTCGGGGGGACTTACCTACGAGCAGTACTTC
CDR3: CASSLSGGLTYEQYF